This TCR beta chain derives from a study of blood T cells in healthy people across ages. Study-wide context: In model experiments, template switching was able to capture about one barcoded beta molecule for every two T cells that were present.

A few counts support this clonotype. Its antigen remains unidentified. The use of a sample-barcoded 5' primer and a J-beta primer mix characterized a second PCR of about 6 to 11 cycles. Template switching added a 12-random-nucleotide identifier to every cDNA molecule. TCRdb re-analysed the 5' RACE reads in MiXCR, keeping a single row per CDR3 protein. Of about 730,000 distinct CDR3 sequences in the sample, roughly 44% were seen once. Findings and limits, study-wide: Measured against age, TCR beta diversity per million T cells decreased in a roughly linear manner. The study could not conclusively compare naive and antigen-experienced cells, given its unsorted PBMCs.

The sample comprised blood. The source is a woman aged 60-75 years in good health.

CDR3 DNA sequence: TGTGCCAGCAGCAAAGCCCGACTAGCGGGAGTCAGAAATGAGCAGTTCTTC. Residues: CASSKARLAGVRNEQFF. The chain joins TRBV21-1 to TRBJ2-1; the table gives TRBD2 as D, unverified against the DNA. TRBV21-1 is designated a pseudogene. The CDR3 is 17 residues long.